A selection of T cell receptor beta chains follows, all from one sample in a study of shared clonotypes between healthy human individuals. The table came from immunoSEQ multiplex PCR; TCRdb's copy has only in-frame clones and leaves some out. The repertoire has roughly 1,500,000 clones, approximately 98.5% of them found once; the top ten carry 0.36%. Sequencing was carried out using naive CD4+ T cells sorted from blood. The receptors here all came from a man younger than 40 in good health. CDR3s include the opening cysteine and the closing phenylalanine or tryptophan. A D gene is named only where the DNA matches it firmly. Not every row has a clone size; where given, it reads once, few, many or a size class.

TRBV10-3,-,TRBJ2-2,-,CAISESGGPNTGELFF,TGTGCCATCAGTGAGTCAGGGGGGCCGAACACCGGGGAGCTGTTTTTT
TRBV7-3,-,TRBJ2-1,TRBD2,CASSFGLAYEQFF,TGTGCCAGCAGTTTTGGACTAGCCTATGAGCAGTTCTTC
TRBV28,-,TRBJ2-7,-,CASSLRRGYEQYF,TGTGCCAGCAGTTTGCGCAGGGGCTACGAGCAGTACTTC
TRBV4-1,-,TRBJ2-3,-,CASSQELPGYTQYF,TGCGCCAGCAGCCAAGAACTACCGGGGTATACGCAGTATTTT
TRBV15,-,TRBJ2-4,-,CATSRTAVAKNIQYF,TGTGCCACCAGCAGGACCGCGGTAGCCAAAAACATTCAGTACTTC
TRBV6-6,-,TRBJ2-7,-,CASSYSQWVSLYEQYF,TGTGCCAGCAGTTACTCCCAGTGGGTCAGTCTTTACGAGCAGTACTTC
TRBV6-5,-,TRBJ2-3,-,CASRFPGPSTDTQYF,TGTGCCAGCAGATTCCCGGGACCGAGCACAGATACGCAGTATTTT
TRBV4-3,-,TRBJ2-1,TRBD2,CASSQGGTGTSGYNEQFF,TGCGCCAGCAGCCAAGGAGGTACCGGGACTAGCGGCTACAATGAGCAGTTCTTC
TRBV20-1,-,TRBJ1-2,-,CSGRGGGYTF,TGCAGTGGACGGGGGGGAGGCTACACCTTC
TRBV5-1,-,TRBJ2-5,TRBD2,CASSSTLAGGQETQYF,TGCGCCAGCAGCAGCACACTAGCGGGAGGGCAAGAGACCCAGTACTTC
TRBV9,-,TRBJ1-5,-,CASSRADNQPQHF,TGTGCCAGCAGCAGGGCAGACAATCAGCCCCAGCATTTT
TRBV6-6,-,TRBJ2-7,TRBD1,CASSYPDRNSYEQYF,TGTGCCAGCAGTTACCCGGACAGGAATTCCTACGAGCAGTACTTC
TRBV7-9,-,TRBJ2-2,TRBD2,CASSSTSGPGELFF,TGTGCCAGCAGCTCGACTAGCGGGCCGGGGGAGCTGTTTTTT
TRBV5-4,-,TRBJ2-7,TRBD1,CASSRTGGSYEQYF,TGTGCCAGCAGCCGGACAGGGGGATCCTACGAGCAGTACTTC
TRBV2,-,TRBJ1-3,-,CASSEFQKGSTIYF,TGTGCCAGCAGTGAATTTCAAAAGGGGTCCACCATATATTTT
TRBV4-1,-,TRBJ1-5,-,CASSQPRQPYQPQHF,TGCGCCAGCAGCCAACCTCGACAGCCCTATCAGCCCCAGCATTTT
TRBV2,-,TRBJ2-5,-,CASSLDNPWETQYF,TGTGCCAGTAGCCTGGACAACCCGTGGGAGACCCAGTACTTC
TRBV19,-,TRBJ2-1,-,CASSILAPAGEQFF,TGTGCCAGTAGTATCCTAGCGCCTGCTGGCGAGCAGTTCTTC
TRBV16,-,TRBJ2-5,-,CASWKAGPQETQYF,TGTGCCAGCTGGAAAGCCGGGCCGCAAGAGACCCAGTACTTC
TRBV4-3,once,TRBJ1-3,-,CASSQVVHDPYSGNTIYF,TGCGCCAGCAGCCAAGTCGTCCACGACCCCTACTCTGGAAACACCATATATTTT
TRBV2,-,TRBJ2-1,-,CASSEVEVSYNEQFF,TGTGCCAGCAGTGAAGTGGAGGTTTCCTACAATGAGCAGTTCTTC
TRBV7-2,once,TRBJ2-7,-,CASKPAGSSYEQYF,TGTGCCAGCAAACCAGCGGGTTCCTCCTACGAGCAGTACTTC
TRBV15,-,TRBJ2-7,-,CATSRGSGQMAEQYF,TGTGCCACCAGCAGAGGTTCTGGACAGATGGCCGAGCAGTACTTC
TRBV7-9,-,TRBJ1-1,TRBD1,CASSLPTGVAGPEAFF,TGTGCCAGCAGCTTACCTACAGGGGTGGCCGGCCCTGAAGCTTTCTTT
TRBV5-6,-,TRBJ1-5,-,CASSLHSYQPQHF,TGTGCCAGCAGCTTACACAGTTATCAGCCCCAGCATTTT
TRBV5-1,once,TRBJ1-3,-,CASSGRGSSGNTIYF,TGCGCCAGCAGCGGAAGGGGGAGCTCTGGAAACACCATATATTTT
TRBV4-3,-,TRBJ2-3,-,CASSQDNSFDTQYF,TGCGCCAGCAGCCAAGATAACAGTTTTGATACGCAGTATTTT
TRBV15,once,TRBJ1-1,-,CATSRATEAFF,TGTGCCACCAGCAGAGCCACTGAAGCTTTCTTT
TRBV29-1,-,TRBJ1-1,-,CSVVRGAGTEAFF,TGCAGCGTTGTGCGGGGGGCAGGCACTGAAGCTTTCTTT
TRBV27,once,TRBJ2-5,-,CASSPASSGETQYF,TGTGCCAGCAGTCCTGCCTCCTCGGGGGAGACCCAGTACTTC
TRBV10-3,-,TRBJ1-2,-,CAIRVGQIYGYTF,TGTGCCATCAGGGTCGGACAAATCTATGGCTACACCTTC
TRBV7-2,-,TRBJ2-1,TRBD2,CASSPHGAGDSYNEQFF,TGTGCCAGCAGCCCCCATGGGGCGGGAGACTCCTACAATGAGCAGTTCTTC
TRBV7-2,-,TRBJ2-2,TRBD2,CASSRATSGNTGELFF,TGTGCCAGCAGTCGGGCGACTAGCGGGAACACCGGGGAGCTGTTTTTT
TRBV5-5,-,TRBJ2-5,-,CASSTKVMEETQYF,TGTGCCAGCAGCACCAAGGTGATGGAAGAGACCCAGTACTTC
TRBV5-1,-,TRBJ2-7,TRBD2,CASSLMTSGSYEQYF,TGCGCCAGCAGCTTAATGACTAGCGGGAGCTACGAGCAGTACTTC
TRBV5-1,-,TRBJ1-2,TRBD1,CASSSVDREGYTF,TGCGCCAGCAGCTCCGTGGACAGGGAAGGCTACACCTTC
TRBV2,-,TRBJ2-2,TRBD2,CASRARTRNTGELFF,TGTGCCAGCAGGGCAAGGACTAGAAACACCGGGGAGCTGTTTTTT
TRBV30,-,TRBJ1-5,-,CAWRGKSGLIQPQHF,TGTGCCTGGAGGGGTAAATCGGGACTGATTCAGCCCCAGCATTTT
TRBV10-2,-,TRBJ1-2,-,CASSEAGSYGYTF,TGCGCCAGCAGTGAGGCAGGGAGTTATGGCTACACCTTC
TRBV5-4,-,TRBJ2-5,-,CASSPSGQEETQYF,TGTGCCAGCAGCCCGTCGGGACAAGAAGAGACCCAGTACTTC
TRBV4-3,-,TRBJ2-1,-,CASSQAAGYRQFF,TGCGCCAGCAGCCAAGCGGCAGGGTATAGACAGTTCTTC
TRBV29-1,-,TRBJ2-1,TRBD2,CSVPPGGSGSTGGQFF,TGCAGCGTCCCCCCTGGGGGTAGCGGGAGTACGGGCGGGCAGTTCTTC
TRBV11-2,-,TRBJ1-4,TRBD1,CASRGEGAIEKLFF,TGTGCCAGCAGGGGGGAGGGGGCGATTGAAAAACTGTTTTTT
TRBV6-1,-,TRBJ2-7,-,CPGTETRLTYEQYF,TGTCCCGGGACCGAGACCCGACTTACCTACGAGCAGTACTTC
TRBV28,-,TRBJ2-7,-,CASSPGTTSYEQYF,TGTGCCAGCAGCCCCGGGACAACCTCCTACGAGCAGTACTTC